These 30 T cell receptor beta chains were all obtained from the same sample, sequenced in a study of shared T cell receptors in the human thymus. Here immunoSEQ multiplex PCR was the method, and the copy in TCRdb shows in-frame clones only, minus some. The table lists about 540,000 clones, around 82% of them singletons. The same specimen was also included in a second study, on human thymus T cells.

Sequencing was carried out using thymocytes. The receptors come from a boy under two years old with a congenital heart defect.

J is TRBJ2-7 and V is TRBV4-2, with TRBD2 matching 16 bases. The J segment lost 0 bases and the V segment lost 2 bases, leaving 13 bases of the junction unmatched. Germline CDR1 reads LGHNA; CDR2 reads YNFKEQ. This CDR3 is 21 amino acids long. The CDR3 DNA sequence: TGTGCCAGCAGCCAAATAGAGGGTGGGACTAGCGGGAGGGATCCCTCCTACGAGCAGTACTTC. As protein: CASSQIEGGTSGRDPSYEQYF.

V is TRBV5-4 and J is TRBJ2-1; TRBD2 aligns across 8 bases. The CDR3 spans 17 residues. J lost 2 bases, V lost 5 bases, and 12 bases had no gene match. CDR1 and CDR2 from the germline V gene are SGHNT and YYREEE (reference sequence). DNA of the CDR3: TGTGCCAGCAGGGCCGGGAGGGGAGTAGACACCTACAATGAGCAGTTCTTC. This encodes CASRAGRGVDTYNEQFF.

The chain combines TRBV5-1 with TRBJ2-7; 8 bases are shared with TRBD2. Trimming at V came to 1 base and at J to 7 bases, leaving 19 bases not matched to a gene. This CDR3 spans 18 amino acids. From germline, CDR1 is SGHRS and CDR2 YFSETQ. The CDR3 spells CASSLRDGRAFDREEQYF. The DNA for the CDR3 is TGCGCCAGCAGCTTGCGAGACGGGAGGGCCTTTGATAGGGAGGAGCAGTACTTC.

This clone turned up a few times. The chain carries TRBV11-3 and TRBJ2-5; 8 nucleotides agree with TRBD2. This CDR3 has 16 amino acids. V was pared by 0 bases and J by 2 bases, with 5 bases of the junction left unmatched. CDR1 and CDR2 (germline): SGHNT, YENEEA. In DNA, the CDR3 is TGTGCCAGCAGCTTAGAGGGTAGCGGGACGCAAGAGACCCAGTACTTC. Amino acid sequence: CASSLEGSGTQETQYF.

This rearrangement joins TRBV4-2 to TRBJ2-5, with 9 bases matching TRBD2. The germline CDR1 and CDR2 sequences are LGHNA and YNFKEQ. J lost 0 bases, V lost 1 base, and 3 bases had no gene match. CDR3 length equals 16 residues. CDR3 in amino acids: CASSQVLAGHQETQYF. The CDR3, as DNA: TGTGCCAGCAGCCAAGTGCTAGCGGGGCACCAAGAGACCCAGTACTTC.

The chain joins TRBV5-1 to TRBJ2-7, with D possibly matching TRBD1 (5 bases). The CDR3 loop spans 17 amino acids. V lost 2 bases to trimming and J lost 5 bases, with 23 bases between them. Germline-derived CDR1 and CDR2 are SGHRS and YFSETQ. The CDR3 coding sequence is TGCGCCAGCAGCTTTTCGAGTACCCGGACACACCCCCACGAGCAGTACTTC. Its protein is CASSFSSTRTHPHEQYF. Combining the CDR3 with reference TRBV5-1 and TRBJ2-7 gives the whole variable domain KAGVTQTPRYLIKTRGQQVTLSCSPISGHRSVSWYQQTPGQGLQFLFEYFSETQRNKGNFPGRFSGRQFSNSRSEMNVSTLELGDSALYLCASSFSSTRTHPHEQYFGPGTRLTVT.

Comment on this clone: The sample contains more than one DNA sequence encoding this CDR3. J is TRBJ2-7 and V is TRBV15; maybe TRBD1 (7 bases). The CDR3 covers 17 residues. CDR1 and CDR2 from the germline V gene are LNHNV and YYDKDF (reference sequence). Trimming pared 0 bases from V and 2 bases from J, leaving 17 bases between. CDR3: CATSRDGLRDRPYEQYF. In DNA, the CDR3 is TGTGCCACCAGCAGAGATGGGCTGCGGGACAGACCCTACGAGCAGTACTTC. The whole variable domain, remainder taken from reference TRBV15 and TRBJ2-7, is DAMVIQNPRYQVTQFGKPVTLSCSQTLNHNVMYWYQQKSSQAPKLLFHYYDKDFNNEADTPDNFQSRRPNTSFCFLDIRSPGLGDTAMYLCATSRDGLRDRPYEQYFGPGTRLTVT.

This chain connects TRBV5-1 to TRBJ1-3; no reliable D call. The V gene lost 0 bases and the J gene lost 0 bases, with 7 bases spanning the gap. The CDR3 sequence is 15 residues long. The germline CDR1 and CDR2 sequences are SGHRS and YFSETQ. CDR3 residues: CASSLGVDSGNTIYF. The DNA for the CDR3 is TGCGCCAGCAGCTTGGGAGTAGACTCTGGAAACACCATATATTTT.

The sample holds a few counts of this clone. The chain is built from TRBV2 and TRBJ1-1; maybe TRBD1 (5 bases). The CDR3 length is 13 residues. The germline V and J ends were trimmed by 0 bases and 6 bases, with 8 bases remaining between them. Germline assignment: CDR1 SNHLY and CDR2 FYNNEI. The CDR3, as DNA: TGTGCCAGCAGTGAAGCGCCGGGGGCTGAAGCTTTCTTT. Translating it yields CASSEAPGAEAFF.

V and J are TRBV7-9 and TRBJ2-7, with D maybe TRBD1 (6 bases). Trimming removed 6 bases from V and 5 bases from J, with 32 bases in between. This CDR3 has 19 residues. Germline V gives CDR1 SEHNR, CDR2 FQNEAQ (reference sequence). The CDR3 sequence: CASSSGPPSQGYRDHEQYF. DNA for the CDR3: TGTGCCAGCAGTTCTGGCCCCCCTTCTCAGGGTTACAGGGACCACGAGCAGTACTTC.

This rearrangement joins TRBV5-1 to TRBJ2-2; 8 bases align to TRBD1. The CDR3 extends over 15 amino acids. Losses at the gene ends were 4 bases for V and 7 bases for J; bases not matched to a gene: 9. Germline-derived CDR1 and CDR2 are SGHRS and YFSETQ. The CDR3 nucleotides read TGCGCCAGCAGCCCGGACAGGGCGAGGGGCGGGGAGCTGTTTTTT. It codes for CASSPDRARGGELFF.

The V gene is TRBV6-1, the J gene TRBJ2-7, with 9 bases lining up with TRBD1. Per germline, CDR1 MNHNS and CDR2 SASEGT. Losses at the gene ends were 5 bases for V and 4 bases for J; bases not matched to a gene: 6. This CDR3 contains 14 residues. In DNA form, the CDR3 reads TGTGCCAGCAGTCCCCCGGGACAGGGTTACGAGCAGTACTTC. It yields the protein CASSPPGQGYEQYF.

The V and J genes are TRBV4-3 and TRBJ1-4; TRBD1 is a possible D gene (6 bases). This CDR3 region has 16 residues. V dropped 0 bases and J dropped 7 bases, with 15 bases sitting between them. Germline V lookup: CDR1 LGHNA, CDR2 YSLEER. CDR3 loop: CASSQDRLQGFEKLFF. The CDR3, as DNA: TGCGCCAGCAGCCAAGATCGGCTACAGGGCTTTGAAAAACTGTTTTTT.

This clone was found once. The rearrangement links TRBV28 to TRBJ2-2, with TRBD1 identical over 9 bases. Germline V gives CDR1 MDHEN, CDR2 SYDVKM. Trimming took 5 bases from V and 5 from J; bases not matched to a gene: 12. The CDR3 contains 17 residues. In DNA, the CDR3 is TGTGCCAGCAGTCCCACAGGGGGGACAGGGTGGACCGGGGAGCTGTTTTTT. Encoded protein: CASSPTGGTGWTGELFF.

This chain's CDR3 is CASSFSSSGEQYF. In nucleotides, the CDR3 is TGTGCCAGCAGTTTTAGCTCAAGCGGCGAGCAGTACTTC. This chain uses TRBV27 with TRBJ2-7; maybe TRBD2 (5 bases). With 3 bases removed from V and 6 bases from J, the gap between germline ends came to 12 bases. Germline V gene sequence: CDR1 MNHEY, CDR2 SMNVEV (reference sequence). This CDR3 has 13 residues.

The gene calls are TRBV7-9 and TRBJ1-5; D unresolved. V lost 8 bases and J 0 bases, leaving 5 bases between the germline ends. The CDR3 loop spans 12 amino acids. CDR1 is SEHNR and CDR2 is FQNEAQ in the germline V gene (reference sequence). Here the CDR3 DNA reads TGTGCCAGCGCAGATAGCAATCAGCCCCAGCATTTT. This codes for CASADSNQPQHF.

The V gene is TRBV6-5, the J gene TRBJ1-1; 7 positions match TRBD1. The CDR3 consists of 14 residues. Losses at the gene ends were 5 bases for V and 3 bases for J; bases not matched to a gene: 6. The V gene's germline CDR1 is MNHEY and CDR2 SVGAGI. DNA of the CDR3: TGTGCCAGCAGTACCCAGGGGGTGGACACTGAAGCTTTCTTT. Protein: CASSTQGVDTEAFF.

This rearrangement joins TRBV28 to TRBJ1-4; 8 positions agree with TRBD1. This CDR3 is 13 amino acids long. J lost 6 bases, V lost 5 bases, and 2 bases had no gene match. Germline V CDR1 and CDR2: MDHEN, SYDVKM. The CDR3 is CASSTQGDEKLFF. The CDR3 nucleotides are TGTGCCAGCAGTACACAGGGGGATGAAAAACTGTTTTTT.

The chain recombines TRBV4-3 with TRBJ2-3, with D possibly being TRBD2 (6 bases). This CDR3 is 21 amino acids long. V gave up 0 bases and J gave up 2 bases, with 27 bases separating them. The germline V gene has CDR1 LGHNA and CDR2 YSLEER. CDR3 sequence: CASSQDYTDREKRQYTDTQYF. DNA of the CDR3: TGCGCCAGCAGCCAAGATTACACCGACCGGGAGAAGCGGCAGTACACAGATACGCAGTATTTT.

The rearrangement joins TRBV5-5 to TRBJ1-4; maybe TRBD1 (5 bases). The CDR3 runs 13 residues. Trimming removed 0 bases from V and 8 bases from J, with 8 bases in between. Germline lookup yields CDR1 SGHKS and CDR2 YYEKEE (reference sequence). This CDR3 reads CASSLVGVEKLFF. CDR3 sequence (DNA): TGTGCCAGCAGCTTGGTAGGGGTCGAAAAACTGTTTTTT.

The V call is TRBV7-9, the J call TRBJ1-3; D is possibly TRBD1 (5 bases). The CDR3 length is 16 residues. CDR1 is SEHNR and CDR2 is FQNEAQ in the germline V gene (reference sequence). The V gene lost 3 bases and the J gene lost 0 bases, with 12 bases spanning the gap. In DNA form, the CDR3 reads TGTGCCAGCAGCTTTTTCCCCGACAGCTCTGGAAACACCATATATTTT. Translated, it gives CASSFFPDSSGNTIYF.

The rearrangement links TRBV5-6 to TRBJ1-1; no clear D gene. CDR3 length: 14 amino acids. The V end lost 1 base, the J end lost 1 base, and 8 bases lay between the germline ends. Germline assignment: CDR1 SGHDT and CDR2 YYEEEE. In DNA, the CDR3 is TGTGCCAGCAGCTTGAGAGGTCCGAACACTGAAGCTTTCTTT. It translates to CASSLRGPNTEAFF.

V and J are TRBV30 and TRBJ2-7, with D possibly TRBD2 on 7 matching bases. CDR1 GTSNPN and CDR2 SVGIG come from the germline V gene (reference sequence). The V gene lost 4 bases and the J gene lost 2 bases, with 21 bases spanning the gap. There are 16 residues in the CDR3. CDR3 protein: CAWKDLKGEGPYEQYF. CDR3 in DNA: TGTGCCTGGAAGGATCTGAAGGGGGAGGGCCCCTACGAGCAGTACTTC.

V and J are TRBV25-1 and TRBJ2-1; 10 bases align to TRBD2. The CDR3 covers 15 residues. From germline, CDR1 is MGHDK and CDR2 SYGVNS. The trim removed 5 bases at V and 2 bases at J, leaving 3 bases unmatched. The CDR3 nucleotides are TGTGCCAGCAGTCAAGGACTAGCGGCCTACAATGAGCAGTTCTTC. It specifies CASSQGLAAYNEQFF. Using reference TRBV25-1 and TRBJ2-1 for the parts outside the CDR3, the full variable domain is EADIYQTPRYLVIGTGKKITLECSQTMGHDKMYWYQQDPGMELHLIHYSYGVNSTEKGDLSSESTVSRIRTEHFPLTLESARPSHTSQYLCASSQGLAAYNEQFFGPGTRLTVL.

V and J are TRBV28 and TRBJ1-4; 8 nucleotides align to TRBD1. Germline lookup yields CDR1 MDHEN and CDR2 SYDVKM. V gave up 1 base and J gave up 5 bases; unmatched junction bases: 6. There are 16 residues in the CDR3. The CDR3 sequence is CASSLSPDRVNEKLFF. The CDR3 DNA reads TGTGCCAGCAGTTTATCCCCGGACAGGGTAAATGAAAAACTGTTTTTT.

CDR3 bases: TGTGCCATCACCCGAGGGACAGGGGGAGAGACCCAGTACTTC. Translation: CAITRGTGGETQYF. V is TRBV10-3 and J is TRBJ2-5; 11 positions agree with TRBD1. Germline V CDR1 and CDR2: ENHRY, SYGVKD. The V segment lost 7 bases and the J segment 4 bases; nucleotides outside the gene matches: 5. There are 14 residues in the CDR3.

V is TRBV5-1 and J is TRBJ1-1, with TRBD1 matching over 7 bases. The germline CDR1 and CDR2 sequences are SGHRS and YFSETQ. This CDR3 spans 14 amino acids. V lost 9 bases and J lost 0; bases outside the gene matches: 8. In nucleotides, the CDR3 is TGCGCCACCAAGACAGGGATAATGAACACTGAAGCTTTCTTT. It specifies CATKTGIMNTEAFF.

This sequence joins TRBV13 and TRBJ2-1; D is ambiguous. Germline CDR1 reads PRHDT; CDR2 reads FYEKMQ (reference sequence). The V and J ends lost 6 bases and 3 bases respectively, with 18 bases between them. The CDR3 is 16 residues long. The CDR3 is CASSPRNMRSYNEQFF. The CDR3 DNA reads TGTGCCAGCAGTCCCCGAAATATGAGGAGCTACAATGAGCAGTTCTTC.

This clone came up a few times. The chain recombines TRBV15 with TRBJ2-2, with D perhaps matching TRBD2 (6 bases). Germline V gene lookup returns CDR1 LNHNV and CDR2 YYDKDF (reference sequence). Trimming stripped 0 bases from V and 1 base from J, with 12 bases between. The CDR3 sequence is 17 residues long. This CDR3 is CATSREARRENTGELFF. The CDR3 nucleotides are TGTGCCACCAGCAGAGAGGCCCGGAGGGAGAACACCGGGGAGCTGTTTTTT.

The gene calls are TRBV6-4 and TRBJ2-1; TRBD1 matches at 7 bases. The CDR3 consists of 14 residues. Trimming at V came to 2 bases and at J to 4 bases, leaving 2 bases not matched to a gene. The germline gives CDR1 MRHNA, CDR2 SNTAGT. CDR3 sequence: CASSDRGRYNEQFF. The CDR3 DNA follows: TGTGCCAGCAGTGACAGGGGGCGGTACAATGAGCAGTTCTTC.